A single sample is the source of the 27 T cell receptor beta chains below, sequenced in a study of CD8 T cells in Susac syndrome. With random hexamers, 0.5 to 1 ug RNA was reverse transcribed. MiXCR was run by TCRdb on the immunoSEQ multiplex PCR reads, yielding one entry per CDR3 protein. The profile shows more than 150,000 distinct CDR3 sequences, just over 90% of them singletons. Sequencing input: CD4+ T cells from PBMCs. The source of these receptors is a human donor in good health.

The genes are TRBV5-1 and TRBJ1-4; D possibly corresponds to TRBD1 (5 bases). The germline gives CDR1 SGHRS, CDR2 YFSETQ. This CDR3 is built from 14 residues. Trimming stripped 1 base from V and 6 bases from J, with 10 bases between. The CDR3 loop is CASSLQGADEKLFF. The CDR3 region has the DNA TGCGCCAGCAGCTTGCAGGGCGCAGATGAAAAACTGTTTTTT.

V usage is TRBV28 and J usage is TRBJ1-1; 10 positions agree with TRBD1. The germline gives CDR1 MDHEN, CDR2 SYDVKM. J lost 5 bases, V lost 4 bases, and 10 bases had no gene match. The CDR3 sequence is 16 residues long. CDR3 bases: TGTGCCAGCAGTTGGGGGACAGGGGTAGTGGGGACTGAAGCTTTCTTT. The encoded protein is CASSWGTGVVGTEAFF.

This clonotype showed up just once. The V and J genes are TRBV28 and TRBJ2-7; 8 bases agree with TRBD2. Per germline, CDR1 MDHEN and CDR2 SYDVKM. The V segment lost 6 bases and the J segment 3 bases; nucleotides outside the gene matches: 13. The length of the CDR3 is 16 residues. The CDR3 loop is CASRSESGTRVYEQYF. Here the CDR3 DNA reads TGTGCCAGCAGATCGGAAAGTGGGACTAGAGTCTACGAGCAGTACTTC.

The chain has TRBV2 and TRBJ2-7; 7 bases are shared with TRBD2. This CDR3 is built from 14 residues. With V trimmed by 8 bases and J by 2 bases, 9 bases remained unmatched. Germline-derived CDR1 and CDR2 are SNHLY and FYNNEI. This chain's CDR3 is CASGGGTSPYEQYF. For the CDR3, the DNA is TGTGCCAGCGGGGGAGGGACTTCCCCCTACGAGCAGTACTTC.

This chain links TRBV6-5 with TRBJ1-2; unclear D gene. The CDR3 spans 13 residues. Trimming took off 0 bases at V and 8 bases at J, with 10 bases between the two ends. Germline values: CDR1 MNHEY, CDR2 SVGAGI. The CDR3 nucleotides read TGTGCCAGCAGTTACTCCCGGACTGGAGGCTACACCTTC. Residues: CASSYSRTGGYTF.

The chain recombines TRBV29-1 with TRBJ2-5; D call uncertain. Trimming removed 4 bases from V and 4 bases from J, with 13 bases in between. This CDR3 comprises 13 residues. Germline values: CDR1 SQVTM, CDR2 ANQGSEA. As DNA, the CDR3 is TGCAGCGTTGCGATGAGGCTTTCAGAGACCCAGTACTTC. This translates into CSVAMRLSETQYF.

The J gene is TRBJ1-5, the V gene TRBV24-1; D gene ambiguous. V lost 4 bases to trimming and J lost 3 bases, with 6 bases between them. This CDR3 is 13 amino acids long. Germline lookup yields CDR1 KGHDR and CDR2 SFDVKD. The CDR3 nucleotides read TGTGCCACCAGTGACCGCTACAATCAGCCCCAGCATTTT. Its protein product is CATSDRYNQPQHF.

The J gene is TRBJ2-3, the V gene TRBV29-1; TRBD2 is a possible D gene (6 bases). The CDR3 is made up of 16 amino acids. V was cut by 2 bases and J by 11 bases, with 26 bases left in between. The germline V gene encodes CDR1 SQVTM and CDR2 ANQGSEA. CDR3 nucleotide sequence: TGCAGCGTTGAAAGGAGGGCAGCCTTAACCACTTCGAAGCAGTATTTT. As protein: CSVERRAALTTSKQYF.

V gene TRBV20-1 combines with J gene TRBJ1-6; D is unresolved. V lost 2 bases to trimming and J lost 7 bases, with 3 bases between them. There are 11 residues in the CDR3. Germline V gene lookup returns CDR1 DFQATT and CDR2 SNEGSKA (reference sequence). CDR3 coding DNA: TGCAGTGCTAGACCGAATTCACCCCTCCACTTT. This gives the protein CSARPNSPLHF.

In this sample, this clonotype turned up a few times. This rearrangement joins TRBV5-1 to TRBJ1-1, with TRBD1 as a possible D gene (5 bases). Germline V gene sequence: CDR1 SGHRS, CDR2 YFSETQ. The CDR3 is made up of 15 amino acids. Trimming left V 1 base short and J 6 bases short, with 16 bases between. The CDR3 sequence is CASSLKGEGSAEAFF. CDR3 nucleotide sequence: TGCGCCAGCAGCTTGAAAGGGGAGGGGAGCGCTGAAGCTTTCTTT.

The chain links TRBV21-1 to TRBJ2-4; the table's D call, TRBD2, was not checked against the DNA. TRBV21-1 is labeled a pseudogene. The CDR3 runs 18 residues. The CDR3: CASSGRGGRRWAKNIQYF. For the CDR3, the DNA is TGTGCCAGCAGCGGCCGGGGGGGGAGGAGGTGGGCCAAAAACATTCAGTACTTC.

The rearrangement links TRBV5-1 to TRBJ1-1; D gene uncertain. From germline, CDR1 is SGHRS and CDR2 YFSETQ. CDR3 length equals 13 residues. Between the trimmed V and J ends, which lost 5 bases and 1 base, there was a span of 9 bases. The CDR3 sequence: CASSMAENTEAFF. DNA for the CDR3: TGCGCCAGCAGTATGGCGGAGAACACTGAAGCTTTCTTT.

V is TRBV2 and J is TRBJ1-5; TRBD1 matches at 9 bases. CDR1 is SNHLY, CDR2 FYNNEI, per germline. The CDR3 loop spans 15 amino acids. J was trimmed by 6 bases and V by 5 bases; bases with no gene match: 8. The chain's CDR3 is CASSPRTGDTQPQHF. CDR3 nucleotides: TGTGCCAGCAGTCCCCGGACAGGGGATACTCAGCCCCAGCATTTT.

The CDR3 loop is CASSLDRPANTGELFF. The CDR3 DNA sequence: TGCGCCAGCAGCCTGGACAGGCCGGCGAACACCGGGGAGCTGTTTTTT. The chain is built from TRBV5-1 and TRBJ2-2; 7 bases agree with TRBD1. With 4 bases clipped from V and 0 bases from J, the junction kept 6 bases outside the gene matches. The germline gives CDR1 SGHRS, CDR2 YFSETQ. This CDR3 contains 16 residues.

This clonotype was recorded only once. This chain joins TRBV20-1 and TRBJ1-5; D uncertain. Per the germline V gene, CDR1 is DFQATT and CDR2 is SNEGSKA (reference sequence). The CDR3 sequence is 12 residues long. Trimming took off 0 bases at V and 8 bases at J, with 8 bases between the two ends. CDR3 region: CSAREGGKPQHF. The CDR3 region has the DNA TGCAGTGCTAGAGAGGGAGGAAAGCCCCAGCATTTT.

The CDR3 nucleotides read TGTGCCAGCAGCGGCGCGTATCACTATAATTCACCCCTCCACTTT. Encoded protein: CASSGAYHYNSPLHF. This rearrangement joins TRBV7-2 to TRBJ1-6; D is ambiguous. This CDR3 has 15 amino acids. CDR1 and CDR2 from the germline V gene are SGHTA and FQGNSA. V gave up 5 bases and J gave up 3 bases, with 11 bases separating them.

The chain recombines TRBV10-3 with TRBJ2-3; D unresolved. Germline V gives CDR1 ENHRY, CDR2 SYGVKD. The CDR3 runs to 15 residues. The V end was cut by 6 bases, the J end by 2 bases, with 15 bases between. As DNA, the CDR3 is TGTGCCATCAGAGATCCGGGCCAAGACACAGATACGCAGTATTTT. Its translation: CAIRDPGQDTDTQYF.

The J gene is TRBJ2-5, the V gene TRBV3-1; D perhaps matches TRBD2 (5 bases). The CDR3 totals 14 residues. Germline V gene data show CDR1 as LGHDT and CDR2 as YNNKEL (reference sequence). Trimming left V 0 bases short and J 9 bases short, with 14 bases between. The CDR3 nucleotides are TGTGCCAGCAGCCAAGAAGTGACGCGAGCGGCCCAGTACTTC. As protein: CASSQEVTRAAQYF.

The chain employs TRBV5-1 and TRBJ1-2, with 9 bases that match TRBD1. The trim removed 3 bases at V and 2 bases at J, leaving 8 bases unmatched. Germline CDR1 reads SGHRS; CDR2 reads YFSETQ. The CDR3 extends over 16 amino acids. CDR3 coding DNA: TGCGCCAGCAGCTCGTGGACAGGGGAAGGGAACTATGGCTACACCTTC. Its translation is CASSSWTGEGNYGYTF.

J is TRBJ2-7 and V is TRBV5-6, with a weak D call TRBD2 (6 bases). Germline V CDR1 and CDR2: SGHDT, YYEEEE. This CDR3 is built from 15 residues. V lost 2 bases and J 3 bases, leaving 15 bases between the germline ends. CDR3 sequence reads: CASSFYSAGYYEQYF. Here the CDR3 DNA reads TGTGCCAGCAGCTTTTATTCTGCGGGGTACTACGAGCAGTACTTC.

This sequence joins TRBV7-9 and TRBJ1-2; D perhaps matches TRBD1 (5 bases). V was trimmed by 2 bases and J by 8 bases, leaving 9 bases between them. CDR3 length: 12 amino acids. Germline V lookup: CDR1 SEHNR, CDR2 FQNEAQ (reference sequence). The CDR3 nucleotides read TGTGCCAGCAGCTTAAGGGACTGGGGCTACACCTTC. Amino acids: CASSLRDWGYTF.

CDR3 bases: TGCGCCAGCTCCGGGACTAACTCCTACGAGCAGTACTTC. It yields the protein CASSGTNSYEQYF. The gene calls are TRBV5-1 and TRBJ2-7; 7 bases fit TRBD2. Germline values: CDR1 SGHRS, CDR2 YFSETQ. The CDR3 has 13 amino acids. J was trimmed by 0 bases and V by 7 bases; bases with no gene match: 4.

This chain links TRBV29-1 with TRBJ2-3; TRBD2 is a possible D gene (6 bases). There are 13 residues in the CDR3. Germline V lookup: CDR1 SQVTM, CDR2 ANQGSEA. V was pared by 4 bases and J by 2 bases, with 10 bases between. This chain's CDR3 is CSVATSITDTQYF. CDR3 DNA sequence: TGCAGCGTTGCTACTAGCATCACAGATACGCAGTATTTT.

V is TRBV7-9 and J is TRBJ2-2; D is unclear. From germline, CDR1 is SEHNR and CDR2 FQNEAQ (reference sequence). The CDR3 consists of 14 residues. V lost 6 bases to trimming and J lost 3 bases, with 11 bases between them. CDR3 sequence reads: CASRREADTGELFF. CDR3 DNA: TGTGCCAGCAGGCGAGAGGCGGACACCGGGGAGCTGTTTTTT.

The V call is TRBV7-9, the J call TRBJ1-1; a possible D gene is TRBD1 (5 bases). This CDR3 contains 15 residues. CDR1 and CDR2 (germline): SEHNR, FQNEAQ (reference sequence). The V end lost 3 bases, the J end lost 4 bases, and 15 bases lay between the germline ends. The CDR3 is CASSLARQRGTEAFF. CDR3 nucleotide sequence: TGTGCCAGCAGCTTGGCAAGGCAAAGGGGCACTGAAGCTTTCTTT.

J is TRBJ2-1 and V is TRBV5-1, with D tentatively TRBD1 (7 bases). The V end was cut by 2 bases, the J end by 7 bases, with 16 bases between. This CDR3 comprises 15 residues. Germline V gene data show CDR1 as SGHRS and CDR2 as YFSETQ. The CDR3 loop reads CASSFSSARGNEQFF. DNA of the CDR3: TGCGCCAGCAGCTTTTCTAGCGCCAGGGGGAATGAGCAGTTCTTC.

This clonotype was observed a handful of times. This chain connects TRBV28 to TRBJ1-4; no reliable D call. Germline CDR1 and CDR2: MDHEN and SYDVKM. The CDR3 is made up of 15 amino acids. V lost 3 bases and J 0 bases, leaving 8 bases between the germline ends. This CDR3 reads CASSLTGTTNEKLFF. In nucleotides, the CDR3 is TGTGCCAGCAGTTTGACGGGTACAACTAATGAAAAACTGTTTTTT.